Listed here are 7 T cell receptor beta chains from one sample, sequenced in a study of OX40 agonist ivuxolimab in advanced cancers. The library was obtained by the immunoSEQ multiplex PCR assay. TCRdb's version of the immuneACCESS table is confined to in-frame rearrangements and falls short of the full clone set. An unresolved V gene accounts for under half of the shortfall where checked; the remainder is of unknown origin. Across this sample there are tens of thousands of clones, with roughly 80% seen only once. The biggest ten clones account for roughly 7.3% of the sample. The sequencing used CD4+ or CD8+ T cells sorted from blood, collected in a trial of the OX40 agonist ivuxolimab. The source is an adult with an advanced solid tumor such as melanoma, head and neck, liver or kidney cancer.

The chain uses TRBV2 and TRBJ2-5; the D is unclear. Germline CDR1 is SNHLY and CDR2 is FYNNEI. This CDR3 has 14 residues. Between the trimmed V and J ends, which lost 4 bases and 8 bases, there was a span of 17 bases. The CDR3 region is CASSAGSVVETQYF. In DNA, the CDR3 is TGTGCCAGCAGTGCTGGGTCCGTGGTGGAAACCCAGTACTTC.

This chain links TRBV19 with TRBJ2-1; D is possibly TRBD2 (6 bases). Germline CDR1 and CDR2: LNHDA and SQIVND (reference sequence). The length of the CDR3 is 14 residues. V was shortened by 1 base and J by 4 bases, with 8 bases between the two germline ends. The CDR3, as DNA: TGTGCCAGTAGTATAGGGGACTTTTACAATGAGCAGTTCTTC. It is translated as CASSIGDFYNEQFF. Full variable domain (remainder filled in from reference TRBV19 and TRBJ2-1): DGGITQSPKYLFRKEGQNVTLSCEQNLNHDAMYWYRQDPGQGLRLIYYSQIVNDFQKGDIAEGYSVSREKKESFPLTVTSAQKNPTAFYLCASSIGDFYNEQFFGPGTRLTVL.

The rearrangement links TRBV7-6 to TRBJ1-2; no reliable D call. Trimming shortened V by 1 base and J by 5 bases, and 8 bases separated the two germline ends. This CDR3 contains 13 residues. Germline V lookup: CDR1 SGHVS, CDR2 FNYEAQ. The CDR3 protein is CASSLGEEYGYTF. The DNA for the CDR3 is TGTGCCAGCAGCTTAGGAGAAGAATATGGCTACACCTTC. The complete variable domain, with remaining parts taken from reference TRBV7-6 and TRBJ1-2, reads GAGVSQSPRYKVTKRGQDVALRCDPISGHVSLYWYRQALGQGPEFLTYFNYEAQQDKSGLPNDRFSAERPEGSISTLTIQRTEQRDSAMYRCASSLGEEYGYTFGSGTRLTVV.

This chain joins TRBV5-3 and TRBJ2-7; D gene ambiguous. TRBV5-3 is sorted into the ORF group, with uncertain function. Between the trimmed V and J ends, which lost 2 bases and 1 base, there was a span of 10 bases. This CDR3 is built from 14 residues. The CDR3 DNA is TGTGCCAGAAGCTTTAACCCCCAGTCCTACGAGCAGTACTTC. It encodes CARSFNPQSYEQYF.

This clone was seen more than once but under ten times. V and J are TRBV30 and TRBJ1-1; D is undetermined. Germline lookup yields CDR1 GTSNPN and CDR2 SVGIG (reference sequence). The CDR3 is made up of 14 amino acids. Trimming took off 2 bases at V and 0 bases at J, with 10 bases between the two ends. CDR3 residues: CAWSIGSMNTEAFF. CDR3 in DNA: TGTGCCTGGAGTATAGGGTCGATGAACACTGAAGCTTTCTTT.

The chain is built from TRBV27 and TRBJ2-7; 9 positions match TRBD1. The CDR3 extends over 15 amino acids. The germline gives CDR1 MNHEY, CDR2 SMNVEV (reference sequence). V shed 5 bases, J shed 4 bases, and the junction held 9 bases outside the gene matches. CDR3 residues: CASSRRGQGIYEQYF. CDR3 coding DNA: TGTGCCAGCAGTCGACGGGGACAGGGAATTTACGAGCAGTACTTC.

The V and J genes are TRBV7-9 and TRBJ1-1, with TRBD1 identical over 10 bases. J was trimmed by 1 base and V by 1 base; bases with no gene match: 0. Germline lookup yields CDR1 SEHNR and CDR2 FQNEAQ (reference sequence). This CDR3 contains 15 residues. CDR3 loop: CASSLGTGGNTEAFF. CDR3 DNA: TGTGCCAGCAGCTTAGGGACAGGGGGGAACACTGAAGCTTTCTTT.